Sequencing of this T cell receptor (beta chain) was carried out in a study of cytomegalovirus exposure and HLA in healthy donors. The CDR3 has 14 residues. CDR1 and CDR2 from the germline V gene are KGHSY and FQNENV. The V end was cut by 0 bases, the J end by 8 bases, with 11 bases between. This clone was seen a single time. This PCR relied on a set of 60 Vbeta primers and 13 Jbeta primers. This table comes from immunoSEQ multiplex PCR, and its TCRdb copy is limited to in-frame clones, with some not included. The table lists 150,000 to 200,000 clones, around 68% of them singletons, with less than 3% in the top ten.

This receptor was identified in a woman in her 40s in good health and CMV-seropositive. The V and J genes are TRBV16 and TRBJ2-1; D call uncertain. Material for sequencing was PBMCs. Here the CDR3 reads CASSQSALTDEQFF. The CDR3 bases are TGTGCCAGCAGCCAATCCGCCCTCACGGATGAGCAGTTCTTC.